These T cell receptor beta chains were read from a single sample in a study of blood T cell repertoires in COVID-19. Profiling relied on immunoSEQ multiplex PCR, and the TCRdb table lists in-frame clones only, not all of them. The table includes about 370,000 clones, around 89% detected once. The sample comprised peripheral blood. Source of these receptors: a woman aged 25 to 39 with COVID-19, enrolled during active disease. CDR3s include the opening cysteine and the closing phenylalanine or tryptophan. Each record gives: J gene, clone size, D gene, V gene, CDR3 DNA, CDR3 protein. D genes are given only for firm matches. Some rows mark clone size as missing; the rest say once, few, many or name a class of expanded clone.

TRBJ2-3 | - | TRBD2 | TRBV2 | TGTGCCAGCAGTGATGGTGGCGGGGGGCGGTATTTT | CASSDGGGGRYF
TRBJ2-7 | - | TRBD1 | TRBV4-3 | TGCGCCAGCAGCCCCGGGACAGGAGCGTACGAGCAGTACTTC | CASSPGTGAYEQYF
TRBJ2-4 | - | - | TRBV7-9 | TGTGCCAGCAGGCCAGGGGCAGGGGGGTCCAAAAACATTCAGTACTTC | CASRPGAGGSKNIQYF
TRBJ2-1 | - | - | TRBV11-2 | TGTGCCAGCAGCCCTCTATACAATGAGCAGTTCTTC | CASSPLYNEQFF
TRBJ2-1 | - | - | TRBV7-9 | TGTGCCAGCAGCTTACCCCTTGGCGGGAACAATGAGCAGTTCTTC | CASSLPLGGNNEQFF
TRBJ1-5 | - | - | TRBV27 | TGTGCCAGCGCCGTATGGGGGGGAGATCAGCCCCAGCATTTT | CASAVWGGDQPQHF
TRBJ1-5 | - | TRBD1 | TRBV18 | TGTGCCAGCTCACCGACAGGGGGCCCGAGCAATCAGCCCCAGCATTTT | CASSPTGGPSNQPQHF
TRBJ2-7 | - | TRBD2 | TRBV2 | TGTGCCAGCGGACTAGAGCCCTACGAGCAGTACTTC | CASGLEPYEQYF
TRBJ1-3 | few | - | TRBV29-1 | TGCAGCGTTGCGGGGGTCGGAAACACCATATATTTT | CSVAGVGNTIYF
TRBJ1-2 | once | TRBD1 | TRBV7-2 | TGTGCCAGCAGCATACCGACAGGGGGCGCGGTGGGCTACACCTTC | CASSIPTGGAVGYTF
TRBJ2-5 | - | - | TRBV5-5 | TGTGCCAGCAGCCTTGTTGTTCTGAGGAGACAAGAGACCCAGTACTTC | CASSLVVLRRQETQYF
TRBJ2-1 | once | TRBD1 | TRBV7-8 | TGTGCCAGCAGCAAGGACAGGGTTAGGAACAATGAGCAGTTCTTC | CASSKDRVRNNEQFF
TRBJ1-2 | - | TRBD1 | TRBV4-2 | TGTGCCAGCAGCCAACCCCTGGACAGGGCCGGCTATGGCTACACCTTC | CASSQPLDRAGYGYTF
TRBJ2-1 | - | - | TRBV7-6 | TGTGCCAGCAGCTCACCGGGGGAGCAGTTCTTC | CASSSPGEQFF
TRBJ2-7 | - | - | TRBV27 | TGTGCCAGCTCCTTGGCGGGCAGGGGCTACGAGCAGTACTTC | CASSLAGRGYEQYF
TRBJ2-3 | - | TRBD2 | TRBV6-4 | TGTGCCAGCAGCGAGACTAGCGGGAGTACGCAGTATTTT | CASSETSGSTQYF
TRBJ1-6 | few | - | TRBV14 | TGTGCCAGCAGCCAAAGACAGTATAATTCACCCCTCCACTTT | CASSQRQYNSPLHF
TRBJ2-3 | - | TRBD2 | TRBV4-2 | TGTGCCAGCAGCCAAAGTAGCGGGGGTAACACAGATACGCAGTATTTT | CASSQSSGGNTDTQYF
TRBJ2-1 | - | - | TRBV11-3 | TGTGCCAGCAGCTTCTATGGTGGTGAGCAGTTCTTC | CASSFYGGEQFF
TRBJ2-1 | - | - | TRBV11-2 | TGTGCCAGCAGCTTACAGTACAATGAGCAGTTCTTC | CASSLQYNEQFF
TRBJ2-7 | - | - | TRBV5-1 | TGCGCCAGCAGCGTATGGACACAGGGCGAGCAGTACTTC | CASSVWTQGEQYF
TRBJ2-1 | - | - | TRBV7-9 | TGTGCCAGCAGCCAACTGGTTTTCTCCTACAATGAGCAGTTCTTC | CASSQLVFSYNEQFF
TRBJ2-6 | - | TRBD1 | TRBV28 | TGTGCCAGCAGGATCGACAGGGCGGCTGGGGCCAACGTCCTGACTTTC | CASRIDRAAGANVLTF
TRBJ2-2 | - | TRBD1 | TRBV5-1 | TGCGCCAGCAGCTTCAGGACAGGGACCGGGGAGCTGTTTTTT | CASSFRTGTGELFF
TRBJ1-6 | - | - | TRBV9 | TGTGCCAGCAGCGTAGAAATAGGGAGCTCCTATAATTCACCCCTCCACTTT | CASSVEIGSSYNSPLHF
TRBJ2-1 | - | - | TRBV29-1 | TGCAGCGTTGAGAGTGGATGGCTAGGATCCTACAATGAGCAGTTCTTC | CSVESGWLGSYNEQFF
TRBJ2-3 | - | - | TRBV5-4 | TGTGCCAGCACCCAGGGGGGACGCAGCACAGATACGCAGTATTTT | CASTQGGRSTDTQYF
TRBJ1-5 | - | - | TRBV20-1 | TGCAGTGCTAGTAGCAGGGTAGATCAGCCCCAGCATTTT | CSASSRVDQPQHF
TRBJ1-1 | few | TRBD1 | TRBV6-2/TRBV6-3 | TGTGCCAGCAGTGACCAGGACAGGGGGAACACTGAAGCTTTCTTT | CASSDQDRGNTEAFF
TRBJ1-3 | - | - | TRBV19 | TGTGCCAGTAGTATTTCCACGTCTCCCAGCTCTGGAAACACCATATATTTT | CASSISTSPSSGNTIYF
TRBJ1-1 | - | - | TRBV19 | TGTGCCAGTCTCGAGGGAGGTCAAGCCCCGAACACTGAAGCTTTCTTT | CASLEGGQAPNTEAFF
TRBJ2-5 | - | TRBD2 | TRBV2 | TGTGCCAGCAGGCTAGCGGGGAACCTCCAAGAGACCCAGTACTTC | CASRLAGNLQETQYF
TRBJ2-7 | - | TRBD1 | TRBV6-5 | TGTGCCAGCACTTGGACAGGGGGGTACGAGCAGTACTTC | CASTWTGGYEQYF
TRBJ1-4 | once | - | TRBV27 | TGTGCCAGCAGTATGCGGGGACTTAATGAAAAACTGTTTTTT | CASSMRGLNEKLFF
TRBJ2-5 | once | TRBD2 | TRBV4-3 | TGCGCCAGCAGCCAACTAGCGGGAGTGAACCAAGAGACCCAGTACTTC | CASSQLAGVNQETQYF
TRBJ2-3 | - | - | TRBV19 | TGTGCCAGTAGTTCCCGGGAGACACGCACAGATACGCAGTATTTT | CASSSRETRTDTQYF
TRBJ2-1 | - | TRBD2 | TRBV27 | TGTGCCAGCAGCCCGGGGGGGGGCAATGAGCAGTTCTTC | CASSPGGGNEQFF
TRBJ2-1 | - | TRBD2 | TRBV7-2 | TGTGCCAGCAGCTTAATAGCGGGGGGGTACAATGAGCAGTTCTTC | CASSLIAGGYNEQFF
TRBJ1-1 | - | - | TRBV29-1 | TGCAGCGTTGAAGGATTGAGACAGGCGGCTGAAGCTTTCTTT | CSVEGLRQAAEAFF
TRBJ1-6 | many | - | TRBV27 | TGTGCCAGCTCAAGATTGGGTCGGGAGTCACCCCTCCACTTT | CASSRLGRESPLHF
TRBJ1-1 | - | - | TRBV6-6 | TGTGCCAGCAGTTACTCGTTACAGAGGAACACTGAAGCTTTCTTT | CASSYSLQRNTEAFF
TRBJ2-5 | - | TRBD2 | TRBV4-2 | TGTGCCAGCAGCCAAGCGGGACTAGCGGGGGGGCGGACCCAGTACTTC | CASSQAGLAGGRTQYF
TRBJ2-1 | once | - | TRBV19 | TGTGCCAGTAGTATAGACCCGACTAGTTACAATGAGCAGTTCTTC | CASSIDPTSYNEQFF
TRBJ2-1 | - | TRBD2 | TRBV6-2/TRBV6-3 | TGTGCCAGCAGTTACTCGAACCCCCTAGCGGGTTACTACAATGAGCAGTTCTTC | CASSYSNPLAGYYNEQFF
TRBJ1-6 | once | - | TRBV28 | TGTGCCAGCAGTTCCCAGGGTCGGAATTCACCCCTCCACTTT | CASSSQGRNSPLHF
TRBJ2-2 | few | TRBD1 | TRBV18 | TGTGCCAGCCGTACCCCCGGGACAGGGTACACCGGGGAGCTGTTTTTT | CASRTPGTGYTGELFF
TRBJ2-4 | - | TRBD2 | TRBV7-9 | TGTGCCAGCAGCTTAGTGGGTAGCGGGAGAGGGGAAAACATTCAGTACTTC | CASSLVGSGRGENIQYF
TRBJ2-1 | - | - | TRBV14 | TGTGCCAGCAGCCTCGGAGGGCCAAGTGAGCAGTTCTTC | CASSLGGPSEQFF
TRBJ2-7 | - | - | TRBV19 | TGTGCCAGTAGTATCCCAGGGGCTTCGTTCTACGAGCAGTACTTC | CASSIPGASFYEQYF
TRBJ2-1 | - | TRBD2 | TRBV5-1 | TGCGCCAGCAGCCCAGGACTAGCGGGAGTCTACAATGAGCAGTTCTTC | CASSPGLAGVYNEQFF
TRBJ2-1 | - | - | TRBV7-9 | TGTGCCAGCAGCTTGATAGCGAACAATGAGCAGTTCTTC | CASSLIANNEQFF
TRBJ1-2 | once | TRBD1 | TRBV29-1 | TGCAGCGCCGGGACAGGGGGCGTCATGGGCTACACCTTC | CSAGTGGVMGYTF
TRBJ2-5 | - | TRBD1 | TRBV5-1 | TGCGCCAGCAGCTTCTGGGTGACAGGGGAGTGGTTCCAAGAGACCCAGTACTTC | CASSFWVTGEWFQETQYF
TRBJ2-1 | - | - | TRBV20-1 | TGCAGTGCTAGTCATCGTACATCCTACAATGAGCAGTTCTTC | CSASHRTSYNEQFF
TRBJ2-1 | - | TRBD2 | TRBV10-3 | TGTGCCGCGGGACGGGGGGGAAGCTCCTACAATGAGCAGTTCTTC | CAAGRGGSSYNEQFF
TRBJ1-2 | - | TRBD1 | TRBV18 | TGTGCCAGCTCGATGGGACAGCAGAACTATGGCTACACCTTC | CASSMGQQNYGYTF
TRBJ1-1 | - | - | TRBV11-3 | TGTGCCAGCAGCTTAGCACAGAAGAACACTGAAGCTTTCTTT | CASSLAQKNTEAFF
TRBJ2-2 | - | TRBD1 | TRBV5-5 | TGTGCCAGCAGATCGGACAGGGTGAACACCGGGGAGCTGTTTTTT | CASRSDRVNTGELFF
TRBJ1-6 | - | TRBD1 | TRBV28 | TGTGCCAGCAGTTTAGGTGGGACAGGGACGTCCTATAATTCACCCCTCCACTTT | CASSLGGTGTSYNSPLHF
TRBJ1-5 | - | - | TRBV12-3/TRBV12-4 | TGTGCCAGCAGTTTTGGAGGTCAGCCCCAGCATTTT | CASSFGGQPQHF